This T cell receptor beta chain was identified during a study of cytomegalovirus exposure and HLA in healthy donors listed by TCRdb under 2017. Concerning the study at large: An earlier analysis of a few hundred of the donors reported about 300 Gb of sequence data and around 100 million unique TCR beta sequences obtained from about 170 million T cells. An early release covering 500 to 750 HLA-typed donors comprised approximately 290 gigabases of sequencing data and 85 million to 100 million unique TCR sequences. Among the roughly 400 genotyped donors, about 83% belonged to the genetic ancestry cluster associated with self-reported Caucasian donors. The study aimed to test whether cataloging public T cell receptors could reveal signatures of past pathogen exposure. The study profiled the T cell repertoires of about 640 subjects by immunosequencing and related them to cytomegalovirus serostatus. Along with the approximately 620-subject first cohort, a separate validation cohort of 120 different subjects was used. To predict cytomegalovirus infection status, the study combined high-throughput TCR immunosequencing, statistical association of individual TCRs with disease status, and machine learning. A later analysis re-analyzed previously published TCR beta repertoires from 550 to 700 donors and added high-resolution HLA genotyping to study TCR occurrence patterns. Rather than using new phenotypic data, the later analysis identified candidate immune exposures from TCR beta sequences and from how often those sequences occurred across donors. An earlier analysis of 500 to 750 of the donors applied high-throughput TCR beta sequencing to assess whether each TCR beta V gene segment acted as functional or pseudogenic. Donor age, sex, ethnicity and CMV serostatus were compiled alongside the repertoire data. A later genetic analysis used genome-wide SNP genotypes for about 65% of the 666 donors, treating that subset as a discovery cohort. Every repertoire in the discovery cohort had been generated on one and the same sequencing platform. HLA typing included class I and class II loci at four-digit resolution. The number of donors typed differed by locus, with about 629-640 for A, B, C, DRB1 and DQB1, roughly 520 for DQA1, 600 to 610 for DPA1, and some 440 for DPB1. Because of strong linkage in the cohort, roughly five DR-DQ haplotypes were treated as single units for association and clustering. Among about 390 genotyped donors of the cohort, an average of approximately 250,000 unique TCR beta nucleotide sequences were sequenced per donor, roughly a sixth of them non-productive. Beyond this particular receptor, the publication reports: When HLA alleles, especially DR and DQ, strongly co-occurred, TCR associations were difficult to assign to individual alleles. The classifier was reported to diagnose cytomegalovirus status with high specificity and sensitivity in both the original and validation cohorts. The 87-base-pair reads could not distinguish some IMGT-functional V segments, including TRBV6-2 and TRBV6-3, so those segments were excluded. Broadly in line with IMGT annotations, most TCR beta V segments showed up in productive rearrangements about 87% or about 30% of the time in an earlier analysis of approximately 640 of the donors. A further reported finding was that TCR beta sequences accurately predicted the HLA-A and HLA-B alleles for most subjects in the first cohort. In a later analysis, the rate of TCR association differed among HLA loci, with DRB1 alleles having the most associated TCRs and HLA-C alleles having the fewest. A cluster of highly shared sequence variants was judged likely to be a technical artifact of the sequencing pipeline. It was suggested by the authors that the approach could potentially be generalized to other disease states and immunological phenotypes. According to a later analysis, parvovirus B19, influenza, CMV and Epstein-Barr virus appeared linked to several top co-occurrence clusters. Because HLA typing was missing for some donors at each locus, association tests included only the typed subset. According to a later genetic analysis, donors in an Asian-associated ancestry cluster had fewer N-insertions in productive TCRs than the approximately 670-donor mean. Correlated functional status among segregating V segments might be attributable to linkage disequilibrium, but an unknown experimental factor could not be ruled out. The presence/absence analyses assumed that sequencing depth was roughly uniform across donors, and that assumption may not be true. In a later analysis, most CMV-associated TCR beta chains were found to appear HLA-restricted, with HLA associations seemingly driven largely by CMV exposure. Specific HLA alleles were associated with 16,951 TCR beta sequences at a false discovery rate of 0.05 in a later analysis. In vitro tests confirmed that three of the cytomegalovirus-associated TCR beta chains recognize cytomegalovirus antigens. Immune exposure information for the cohort was limited to CMV serostatus. The cohort was sequenced for TCR beta chains only, and without alpha or paired-chain data the features that could be detected were limited. In a later analysis, HLA-associated TCR beta chains were found to be more clonally expanded and to have lower generation probabilities than equally common non-associated chains. The study listed 150 to 200 TCR beta chains as associated with cytomegalovirus. In a later genetic analysis, a missense DCLRE1C variant was associated with V-gene and J-gene trimming of TCR beta chains, and the association was replicated in an independent cohort. Across donors, most TCR sequences were observed very rarely, whereas some public TCRs were present in many individuals. Because counts were too low, more than 15 rarely observed V segments, including chromosome 9 orphons, were left out of the earlier analysis of about 500 of the donors.

The cohort comprised 550 to 700 healthy bone marrow donors. Cohort members were all nominally healthy when sampled, although unrecorded immune exposures were likely present. The donor tested CMV seropositive and was one of the 289 seropositive cohort members. Each donor provided a peripheral blood sample, and peripheral blood mononuclear cells were used for TCR beta sequencing. Genomic DNA was extracted from the blood cell samples with the Qiagen DNeasy Blood Extraction Kit. To prepare the library, the immunoSEQ multiplex PCR assay was applied. For the multiplex PCR, a mixture combining 60 forward primers for TCR Vbeta segments and 13 reverse primers for TCR Jbeta segments was used. The CDR3 region of rearranged TCR beta genes was amplified from genomic DNA by a multiplex PCR assay. The Illumina HiSeq System was used to sequence the amplified TCR beta libraries as 87-base-pair reads. Per the original workflow: In a later analysis, tens of millions of unique TCR beta chains were counted across the 500 to 700 repertoires, and about 9.9 million of these chains were shared by at least two donors. Raw reads were error-corrected and collapsed into unique sequences with a nearest-neighbor algorithm that merged closely related sequences to remove PCR and sequencing errors. Alignment of CDR3 sequences to IMGT reference sequences was used to assign V, D and J gene segments. For a sequence to be retained, a match of at least six nucleotides was required to both a V gene segment and a J gene segment. A rearrangement counted as productive if the CDR3 had no stop codons and remained in frame with V and J, and every other rearrangement counted as non-productive. CDR3 was defined by IMGT convention, running from the second conserved V-encoded cysteine to the conserved J-encoded phenylalanine. Sequences without an unambiguous match to a single V gene segment were excluded from the earlier analysis of a few hundred of the donors. An earlier analysis of 587 of the donors classified V segments as functional when productive rearrangements were above 56.7% and as segregating when the standard deviation between donors was above 5%. A statistical classification framework was built to diagnose cytomegalovirus status from the catalog of TCR beta chain sequences. In a later analysis, TCR nucleotide sequences were compared against IMGT/GENE-DB human TR gene sequences so that V and J genes could be assigned. A later analysis assigned CDR3 sequences and most-parsimonious VDJ recombination scenarios with the TCRdist pipeline. In a later analysis, each TCR beta chain was defined by its CDR3 amino acid sequence together with its V-gene family, and reads lacking a unique V-gene family were excluded. As a way to deal with suspected cross-contamination and a sequencing artifact, a later analysis dropped approximately 590 nucleotide sequences that were highly shared and had low generation probability. In a later analysis, a clonal expansion index was calculated for each public chain from normalized within-repertoire ranks of inferred template counts. In a later analysis, generation probabilities were computed using a VDJ recombination model fitted to out-of-frame rearrangements, and the results were checked against IGoR. A later analysis scored TCR-TCR, TCR-HLA and TCR-CMV co-occurrence with hypergeometric tests, applying a repertoire-size bias correction to TCR pairs. To estimate false discovery rates, a later analysis permuted the HLA or CMV assignments 20 times. A later analysis grouped co-occurring TCRs with DBSCAN, adding TCRdist sequence similarity when clustering within HLA-allele-positive subsets. Repertoires with fewer than 30,000 or more than 120,000 public chains, plus five repertoires with anomalous nucleotide sharing, were excluded from co-occurrence clustering. This immuneACCESS table, as held by TCRdb, lists in-frame sequences with V and J called but not all clones. Of the missing ones, under half trace to an unresolved V gene in checked studies; the others have no known cause. V and J calls plus clone size are reproduced from that table; the DNA served to infer D and trimming. In this sample the table shows over 75,000 clones, about 89% of which occur a single time. Over 8.5% of the sample goes to the ten largest clones.

The germline V gene specifies MGHRA as CDR1 and YSYEKL as CDR2. V ends up 2 bases short and J 7 bases short, with an unmatched junction base count of 8. Taken from cysteine to phenylalanine, the CDR3 has 16 residues. Solely the CDR3 DNA is kept, with 48 bases framed from the first base. This clone was picked up one time. The antigen it binds to is not known. No quality values exist for individual bases; no much larger clone is one base distant. The V and J genes are TRBV4-1 and TRBJ1-2, with 12 bases in between that match TRBD1. This sequence originates from a man aged 25 to 40 in good health and CMV-seropositive. The specimen sequenced was PBMCs. The DNA sequence is TGCGCCAGCAGCCAACCTCGGGACAGGGGGCATTTTGGCTACACCTTC. Its protein is CASSQPRDRGHFGYTF.